These 4 T cell receptor beta chains came from one sample sequenced in a study of beta chain features in type 1 diabetes. Sequencing targeted expressed TCRB transcripts, as all isolated RNA had been reverse transcribed. The protocol was immunoSEQ multiplex PCR, while the TCRdb copy is restricted to in-frame clones and leaves out a portion. The repertoire holds hundreds of thousands of clones, with approximately 11% as singletons. Sequencing was carried out using naive CD4+ T cells from blood. The receptors originated from a woman under 40 in good health.

This clone was counted only a few times. The chain joins TRBV4-3 to TRBJ2-7, with 8 bases identical to TRBD2. The germline gives CDR1 LGHNA, CDR2 YSLEER. The V segment lost 4 bases and the J segment 0 bases; nucleotides outside the gene matches: 8. The CDR3 runs to 16 residues. CDR3 loop: CASSRGLAGSSYEQYF. CDR3 nucleotide sequence: TGCGCCAGCAGCCGGGGTTTAGCGGGGAGCTCCTACGAGCAGTACTTC.

The chain recombines TRBV29-1 with TRBJ2-1, with 10 bases aligning to TRBD2. The CDR3 totals 14 residues. V was clipped by 4 bases and J by 8 bases; unmatched bases: 8. Germline V lookup: CDR1 SQVTM, CDR2 ANQGSEA. The CDR3 bases are TGCAGCGTTGGGGTTAGCGGGAGGATGGATGAGCAGTTCTTC. Translated: CSVGVSGRMDEQFF.

This chain connects TRBV9 to TRBJ2-7; D might be TRBD2 (6 bases). The CDR3 contains 11 residues. The V gene's germline CDR1 is SGDLS and CDR2 YYNGEE. V lost 3 bases and J 5 bases, leaving 6 bases between the germline ends. The CDR3 DNA reads as TGTGCCAGCAGCGGCGGGGACGAGCAGTACTTC. It specifies CASSGGDEQYF.

This clone has only a few counts. The chain joins TRBV7-9 to TRBJ2-3; possibly TRBD2 for D (6 bases). The germline V gene encodes CDR1 SEHNR and CDR2 FQNEAQ (reference sequence). CDR3 length: 14 amino acids. The germline V and J ends were trimmed by 2 bases and 4 bases, with 10 bases remaining between them. The CDR3: CASSLSGSPDTQYF. The CDR3, as DNA: TGTGCCAGCAGCTTATCCGGGAGTCCAGATACGCAGTATTTT.